Following are 28 T cell receptor beta chains from one sample sequenced in a study of T cells in Graves' hyperthyroidism and ophthalmopathy. RNA transcripts were the template for amplifying TCR beta CDR3 regions. TCR CDR3 underwent first-round RT-PCR with the HTBI primer set. One entry per CDR3 protein results from TCRdb running MiXCR on the multiplex PCR reads. The table lists hundreds of thousands of distinct CDR3 sequences, 35% to 45% of them singletons, with 8% to 9% in the top ten. Sequenced input: blood. The receptors shown here come from a man aged 18 to 35 with Graves' hyperthyroidism.

This sequence joins TRBV5-5 and TRBJ2-2, with 9 positions matching TRBD1. In germline, CDR1 is SGHKS, CDR2 YYEKEE (reference sequence). The junction had 6 bases not matched to a gene; V was cut back by 4 bases and J by 5 bases. The CDR3 is 15 residues long. CDR3 sequence reads: CASSVGQGGTGELFF. DNA for the CDR3: TGTGCCAGCAGCGTGGGACAGGGTGGGACCGGGGAGCTGTTTTTT.

The sample holds one count of this clonotype. This may come from a read error, since a much larger clone is one base off. The genes are TRBV2 and TRBJ1-5; 11 nucleotides match TRBD1. CDR1 is SNHLY, CDR2 FYNNEI, per germline. The CDR3 loop spans 16 amino acids. This CDR3 is CAGSEHGQGASQPQHF. CDR3 in DNA: TGTGCCGGCAGTGAACATGGACAGGGGGCGTCTCAGCCCCAGCATTTT.

The CDR3 DNA reads as TGTGCCAGCAGCTGGGGGGCAGGGTTGGATCAGCCCCAGCATTTT. Its translation: CASSWGAGLDQPQHF. The J gene is TRBJ1-5, the V gene TRBV7-3, with D possibly being TRBD1 (6 bases). Germline CDR1 SGHTA, CDR2 FQGTGA. V lost 4 bases and J 5 bases, leaving 15 bases between the germline ends. The CDR3 runs 15 residues.

With respect to this clonotype: A read error is possible here, since a much larger clone lies one base away. The gene calls are TRBV7-9 and TRBJ1-5; D unresolved. V dropped 1 base and J dropped 7 bases, with 11 bases sitting between them. The germline V gene has CDR1 SEHNR and CDR2 FQNEAQ (reference sequence). This CDR3 has 14 amino acids. The CDR3 spells CASSLETGAQPQHF. The CDR3 nucleotides read TGTGCCAGCAGCTTAGAGACGGGAGCCCAGCCCCAGCATTTT.

This sequence joins TRBV4-3 and TRBJ1-4; D unresolved. Germline V CDR1 and CDR2: LGHNA, YSLEER. The V end was cut by 1 base, the J end by 8 bases, with 14 bases between. The CDR3 consists of 15 residues. Written as DNA, the CDR3 is TGCGCCAGCAGCCAAGGGAGACAATTCCTCGAAAAACTGTTTTTT. This translates into CASSQGRQFLEKLFF.

Of note for this clonotype: A read error may produce the germline difference seen at one junction end. This chain links TRBV7-8 with TRBJ1-5, with a weak D call TRBD1 (6 bases). CDR3 length: 14 residues. Germline CDR1 and CDR2: SGHVS and FQNEAQ. The chain's CDR3 is CASSQDRSWELQHF. In nucleotides, the CDR3 is TGCGCCAGCAGCCAAGACAGGAGTTGGGAGCTCCAGCATTTT. The full variable domain, in which reference TRBV7-8 and TRBJ1-5 provide the parts outside the CDR3, is GAGVSQSPRYKVAKRGQDVALRCDPISGHVSLFWYQQALGQGPEFLTYFQNEAQLDKSGLPSDRFFAERPEGSVSTLKIQRTQQEDSAVYLCASSQDRSWELQHFGDGTRLSIL.

This clonotype has at least ten counts. The V gene is TRBV7-9, the J gene TRBJ1-1; possible D gene TRBD1, 6 bases. The V end lost 0 bases, the J end lost 4 bases, and 12 bases lay between the germline ends. The CDR3 covers 15 residues. Germline V CDR1 and CDR2: SEHNR, FQNEAQ (reference sequence). CDR3: CASSLAGGLGTEAFF. The CDR3 bases are TGTGCCAGCAGCTTAGCGGGGGGGCTCGGCACTGAAGCTTTCTTT.

The chain links TRBV24-1 to TRBJ1-6; the D gene is possibly TRBD1 (5 bases). The length of the CDR3 is 12 residues. Germline V gene data show CDR1 as KGHDR and CDR2 as SFDVKD. V lost 10 bases and J lost 7, with 10 bases in between. Here the CDR3 reads CATGDGNSPLHF. Written as DNA, the CDR3 is TGTGCCACGGGGGACGGAAATTCACCCCTCCACTTT.

This clonotype was recorded at least ten times. The chain recombines TRBV6-5 with TRBJ1-5; TRBD1 agrees at 8 bases. CDR1 and CDR2 from the germline V gene are MNHEY and SVGAGI. This CDR3 has 17 amino acids. Trimming at V came to 5 bases and at J to 0 bases, leaving 9 bases not matched to a gene. CDR3 sequence: CASSEPRTGNSNQPQHF. CDR3 in DNA: TGTGCCAGCAGTGAGCCTCGGACAGGGAATAGCAATCAGCCCCAGCATTTT.

This clonotype was picked up a small number of times. The chain carries TRBV6-5 and TRBJ1-2, with D possibly TRBD1 on 5 matching bases. This CDR3 spans 14 amino acids. V dropped 5 bases and J dropped 8 bases, with 18 bases sitting between them. The germline V gene has CDR1 MNHEY and CDR2 SVGAGI. The CDR3 reads CASSIAGTLGGYTF. DNA for the CDR3: TGTGCCAGCAGTATCGCCGGGACCCTGGGGGGCTACACCTTC.

The CDR3: CASSLVTGLHYEQYF. DNA for the CDR3: TGTGCCAGCAGCTTGGTGACTGGATTACACTACGAGCAGTACTTC. This chain links TRBV5-4 with TRBJ2-7; D ambiguous. Between the trimmed V and J ends, which lost 0 bases and 3 bases, there was a span of 13 bases. CDR3 length: 15 residues. The germline CDR1 and CDR2 sequences are SGHNT and YYREEE (reference sequence). Full variable domain (outside the CDR3, taken from reference TRBV5-4 and TRBJ2-7): ETGVTQSPTHLIKTRGQQVTLRCSSQSGHNTVSWYQQALGQGPQFIFQYYREEENGRGNFPPRFSGLQFPNYSSELNVNALELDDSALYLCASSLVTGLHYEQYFGPGTRLTVT.

As regards this clonotype: A junction boundary mismatches the germline segment, possibly from a read error. V usage is TRBV9 and J usage is TRBJ2-5; the D gene is possibly TRBD2 (5 bases). The CDR3 totals 14 residues. Germline values: CDR1 SGDLS, CDR2 YYNGEE. The CDR3 is CASSPSGGEDTQYF. For the CDR3, the DNA is TGTGCCAGCAGCCCCAGCGGAGGAGAAGACACCCAGTACTTC.

The chain couples TRBV5-1 to TRBJ1-1, with D uncertain. CDR1 is SGHRS, CDR2 YFSETQ, per germline. Trimming cost V 0 bases and J 2 bases, with 8 bases left between them. CDR3 length: 14 amino acids. The CDR3 sequence: CASSLAWSNTEAFF. The CDR3 DNA follows: TGCGCCAGCAGCTTGGCCTGGTCCAACACTGAAGCTTTCTTT.

Of note for this clonotype: A single base separates this from a much larger clone, so it may be a read error. The genes are TRBV7-6 and TRBJ2-7; unclear D gene. Per germline, CDR1 SGHVS and CDR2 FNYEAQ. There are 12 residues in the CDR3. Trimming cost V 3 bases and J 9 bases, with 12 bases left between them. CDR3 amino acids: CASSLTFGVQYF. The CDR3 bases are TGTGCCAGCAGCTTGACGTTCGGCGTGCAGTACTTC.

This clonotype has just one count. This may be a read error: a much more frequent sequence differs by one nucleotide. The V and J genes are TRBV7-9 and TRBJ2-7; D gene ambiguous. The germline gives CDR1 SEHNR, CDR2 FQNEAQ (reference sequence). The CDR3 is made up of 13 amino acids. Trimming cost V 2 bases and J 9 bases, with 14 bases left between them. The CDR3 protein is CASSLTVQTGQYF. CDR3 sequence (DNA): TGTGCCAGCAGCTTAACGGTGCAGACTGGGCAGTACTTC.

The gene calls are TRBV5-5 and TRBJ1-1, with 11 bases that match TRBD1. Looked up from germline, CDR1 is SGHKS and CDR2 is YYEKEE (reference sequence). The CDR3 is 12 residues long. The V segment lost 3 bases and the J segment 10 bases; nucleotides outside the gene matches: 2. CDR3 DNA: TGTGCCAGCAGCTGGACAGGGGGCCGAGCTTTCTTT. Translated, it gives CASSWTGGRAFF.

This chain joins TRBV19 and TRBJ2-7; D is perhaps TRBD2 (5 bases). Trimming took 5 bases from V and 1 from J, leaving 18 bases between them. This CDR3 comprises 16 residues. The germline V gene encodes CDR1 LNHDA and CDR2 SQIVND (reference sequence). The CDR3 region has the DNA TGTGCCAGTAGTCCGGGTGTCGGGTCGGGATCCTACGAGCAGTACTTC. As protein: CASSPGVGSGSYEQYF.

In its sample, this clonotype was seen a few times. A read error may account for a junction end that differs from germline. The CDR3 DNA sequence: TGTGCCAGCAGTTCCATTTCGACAGGGTGGACTGGAAACACCATATATTTT. It encodes CASSSISTGWTGNTIYF. The chain is built from TRBV10-3 and TRBJ1-3; 7 bases are a match to TRBD1. Germline loops: CDR1 ENHRY, CDR2 SYGVKD. The CDR3 contains 17 residues.

This clonotype was found once. The chain uses TRBV4-1 and TRBJ1-4; D gene uncertain. Germline lookup yields CDR1 MGHRA and CDR2 YSYEKL. Trimming cost V 0 bases and J 8 bases, with 13 bases left between them. The CDR3 loop spans 15 amino acids. This CDR3 is CASSQEAGGAEKLFF. CDR3 nucleotide sequence: TGCGCCAGCAGCCAAGAAGCGGGTGGTGCCGAAAAACTGTTTTTT.

In its sample, this clonotype was seen a few times. The gene calls are TRBV15 and TRBJ2-7; weak D call: TRBD1 (5 bases). The V end was cut by 5 bases, the J end by 2 bases, with 13 bases between. The CDR3 sequence is 14 residues long. The germline V gene encodes CDR1 LNHNV and CDR2 YYDKDF (reference sequence). The CDR3 protein is CATSATEAPYEQYF. For the CDR3, the DNA is TGTGCCACCAGCGCGACAGAGGCCCCCTACGAGCAGTACTTC. Variable domain in full (rest from reference TRBV15 and TRBJ2-7): DAMVIQNPRYQVTQFGKPVTLSCSQTLNHNVMYWYQQKSSQAPKLLFHYYDKDFNNEADTPDNFQSRRPNTSFCFLDIRSPGLGDTAMYLCATSATEAPYEQYFGPGTRLTVT.

V is TRBV3-1 and J is TRBJ1-5; D unclear. The germline CDR1 and CDR2 sequences are LGHDT and YNNKEL (reference sequence). Trimming left V 6 bases short and J 3 bases short, with 12 bases between. The CDR3 covers 14 residues. This CDR3 is CASSRKGNNQPQHF. The CDR3 region has the DNA TGTGCCAGCAGTCGGAAGGGTAACAATCAGCCCCAGCATTTT. Full variable domain (remainder filled in from reference TRBV3-1 and TRBJ1-5): DTAVSQTPKYLVTQMGNDKSIKCEQNLGHDTMYWYKQDSKKFLKIMFSYNNKELIINETVPNRFSPKSPDKAHLNLHINSLELGDSAVYFCASSRKGNNQPQHFGDGTRLSIL.

Turning to this clonotype: A read error may be the cause here, since a much bigger clone is one base away. The chain employs TRBV19 and TRBJ1-1; perhaps TRBD1 as D (5 bases). Deletions cut 8 bases from V and 1 base from J, with 20 bases between. Germline V gives CDR1 LNHDA, CDR2 SQIVND (reference sequence). This CDR3 contains 16 residues. CDR3 coding DNA: TGTGCCAGTCACAACCAACGGGACGGACGGAACACTGAAGCTTTCTTT. Its translation: CASHNQRDGRNTEAFF.

The V gene is TRBV9, the J gene TRBJ2-2; 8 bases map to TRBD2. Trimming cost V 5 bases and J 2 bases; bases outside gene matches: 8. From germline, CDR1 is SGDLS and CDR2 YYNGEE. This CDR3 is built from 16 residues. Written as DNA, the CDR3 is TGTGCCAGCAGTCCCCGGACTAGCCCAAACACCGGGGAGCTGTTTTTT. Its protein product is CASSPRTSPNTGELFF.

This clonotype was seen ten or more times. V usage is TRBV5-1 and J usage is TRBJ2-7; TRBD1 matches at 10 bases. This CDR3 has 13 amino acids. Germline V gene data show CDR1 as SGHRS and CDR2 as YFSETQ. V lost 9 bases to trimming and J lost 5 bases; unmatched junction nucleotides: 8. CDR3 sequence reads: CATKGDRGHEQYF. The CDR3, as DNA: TGCGCCACCAAGGGGGACAGGGGCCACGAGCAGTACTTC.

This clonotype appeared a few times. The genes are TRBV6-5 and TRBJ1-5; a possible D gene is TRBD1 (5 bases). V was shortened by 0 bases and J by 3 bases, with 9 bases between the two germline ends. This CDR3 contains 15 residues. Germline CDR1 MNHEY, CDR2 SVGAGI. CDR3 nucleotides: TGTGCCAGCAGTTACTCGATCAGGGCCAATCAGCCCCAGCATTTT. Translation gives CASSYSIRANQPQHF.

The chain has TRBV6-4 and TRBJ2-1, with D perhaps TRBD1 (5 bases). CDR1 and CDR2 from the germline V gene are MRHNA and SNTAGT. V was trimmed by 2 bases and J by 8 bases, leaving 16 bases between them. CDR3 length: 15 residues. CDR3 residues: CASSDGARKRDEQFF. CDR3 sequence (DNA): TGTGCCAGCAGTGACGGGGCCAGGAAAAGGGATGAGCAGTTCTTC.

The chain employs TRBV20-1 and TRBJ1-2; TRBD1 matches 9 bases. The CDR3 runs to 14 residues. The germline gives CDR1 DFQATT, CDR2 SNEGSKA (reference sequence). V shed 3 bases, J shed 10 bases, and the junction held 12 bases outside the gene matches. The CDR3 DNA is TGCAGTGCTAGGTCGGCTTGGGACAGGGCGACCTACACCTTC. This encodes CSARSAWDRATYTF.

The chain recombines TRBV7-9 with TRBJ1-5; D ambiguous. The germline V gene has CDR1 SEHNR and CDR2 FQNEAQ (reference sequence). This CDR3 comprises 14 residues. Trimming shortened V by 1 base and J by 11 bases, and 15 bases separated the two germline ends. The CDR3, as DNA: TGTGCCAGCAGCTTAGGAGGGAGGCAAAAGACCCAGCATTTT. As protein: CASSLGGRQKTQHF.